This record looks at one T cell receptor (beta chain) sequence and its context. This receptor's antigen is unknown. No base-level quality is on record; no much larger clone is a single base apart. Other DNA sequences within the sample encode an identical CDR3. V and J are trimmed by 2 bases and 4 bases, and the gene matches miss 5 bases of the junction. From the cysteine through the phenylalanine, the CDR3 covers 13 amino acids. Only the CDR3 part of the read is kept: 39 bases, read in frame from the first base. The germline V gene (reference sequence) sets CDR1 to GTSNPN and CDR2 to SVGIG. This specimen belongs to a study of shared clonotypes between healthy human individuals (dated by TCRdb to 2019 to 2021). Looking at the study overall: A couple of women and three men aged 18 to 49 years were included in the cohort. Per donor, three plates each were used for CD4 naive and CD4 memory, two for CD8 naive, and one for CD8 memory. Each donor's leukapheresis produced roughly between about 0.9 and 9.5 billion PBMCs. Different laboratories and diverse techniques were used to prepare libraries and sequence TCR repertoires, to increase sequencing depth and limit assay-specific biases. To estimate repertoire size and how much clonotype sharing occurs between individuals, the study deeply sequenced the blood TCR repertoires of 5 or 6 healthy adults. What the authors observed across the whole study: Pairwise subsampling indicated that sequencing depth was expected to affect the degree of clonotype sharing among donors. Sampling was limited to blood, and TCR repertoires in tissue likely differ from TCR repertoires in blood. Estimated clonotype richness was generally larger for naive than for memory subsets. Because the study included a small number of donors, the genetic and exposure-history diversity represented was limited. Clonotypes shared by all four sorted-subset donors showed higher generation probabilities than non-shared clonotypes. When several donors were compared, the shared fraction of clonotypes was about 5.4% for naive CD4, about 4% for naive CD8, more than 2% for memory CD4, and less than 0.45% for memory CD8. Incomplete sequencing was indicated by rarefaction of sorted-subset datasets, despite the large sequencing depth.

The donors were healthy, HIV-negative adults who had no recently reported acute infections or vaccinations. Every donor was a Caucasian adult living in Nashville, Tennessee, USA. Magnetic negative selection was used to enrich CD4+ T cells, after which naive cells were positively selected on CD45RA and the negative fraction became the memory subset. Blood was collected by leukapheresis, and PBMCs were isolated by Ficoll-Histopaque density gradient centrifugation and then cryopreserved in liquid nitrogen vapor phase. Analytical flow cytometry was used to check the purity and quantity of each magnetically sorted T cell population. Genomic DNA was isolated from each sorted fraction and quantified by UV absorbance on a Nanodrop 2000c. Using the deep immunoSEQ assay, multiplex PCR amplified TCR CDR3 regions from genomic DNA. Extracted genomic DNA from each cell subset was spread evenly across all wells of several immunoSEQ 96-well plates, with each plate serving as a replicate. For sorted subsets, 200 to 250 ng of genomic DNA, equivalent to about 30,000 T cell genomes, went into each replicate PCR. The purified libraries were quantified using a Qubit 3.0 fluorometer, sized with a Bioanalyzer 2100, and then quantified again using the KAPA Library Quantification kit. Every immunoSEQ 96-well plate was sequenced on a separate single-read 150-cycle Illumina NextSeq 550 flow cell. The study's processing was this. Because the immunoSEQ output held only junctional sequences and lacked quality scores, the filtering could not match the filtering applied to full-length reads. To assign V/J genes and CDR3, sequences were annotated using PyIR, a Python wrapper for IgBLAST v1.9, with IMGT germline references. Reads were filtered out if the reads had weak V/J assignments (E-value above 1e-6), no CDR3, stop codons, out-of-frame junctions, or ambiguous translated residues. V3J clonotypes were defined as sequences sharing the same inferred V gene, J gene, and CDR3 amino acid sequence. Percentage overlap between repertoires was computed as shared unique clonotypes divided by the size of the smaller repertoire. Three approaches were used to assess repertoire richness: RTK rarefaction, the Chao1 estimator, and Recon v2.1 estimates of unobserved clonotypes. OLGA was used to compute generation probabilities for all TCRbeta clonotypes that the gDNA method yielded from a few donors. What TCRdb holds here is the immuneACCESS table cut down to in-frame rearrangements. Part of the clones is not present; checked against another copy, under half of the missing clones reflect an unresolved V gene, and the others are unexplained. V, J and clone size are taken as reported in that table, and D and trimming were inferred from the DNA itself. The sample yields approximately 2.4 million clones; 90% to 96% were counted once. Roughly 0.13% of the sample belongs to the ten largest clones.

The receptor was derived from a man between 18 and 29 years old in good health. The rearrangement joined TRBV30 to TRBJ2-7; 7 bases in the junction line up with TRBD2. The sample consisted of naive CD4+ T cells sorted from blood. Per the publication, the cell subset or site label means: CD45RA+ positively selected. The CDR3 region reads CAWSPAGAYEQYF. The DNA reads as follows: TGTGCCTGGAGTCCGGCGGGAGCGTACGAGCAGTACTTC.